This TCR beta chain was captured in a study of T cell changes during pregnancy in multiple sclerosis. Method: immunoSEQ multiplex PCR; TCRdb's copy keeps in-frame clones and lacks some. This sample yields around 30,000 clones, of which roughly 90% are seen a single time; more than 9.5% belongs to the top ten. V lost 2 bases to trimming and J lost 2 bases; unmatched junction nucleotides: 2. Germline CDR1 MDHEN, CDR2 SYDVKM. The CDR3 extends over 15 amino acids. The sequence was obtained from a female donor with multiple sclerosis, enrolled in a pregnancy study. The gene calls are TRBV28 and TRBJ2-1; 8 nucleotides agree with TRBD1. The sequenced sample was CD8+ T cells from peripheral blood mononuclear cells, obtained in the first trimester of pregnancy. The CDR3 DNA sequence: TGTGCCAGCAGTTTACAGGGGGCAGCCTACAATGAGCAGTTCTTC. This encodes CASSLQGAAYNEQFF.